The 3 T cell receptor beta chains listed next were all sequenced from one sample in a study of T cell repertoires in cytomegalovirus infection (dated by TCRdb to between 2018 and 2021). The instrument was an Illumina HiSeq 1500. Using fastp trimming at Q25 and MiXCR clonotype assembly, TCRdb reanalyzed the public sequencing data and kept in-frame beta chains. Every distinct CDR3 protein forms one entry, paired with its most common genes and DNA. The sample data list fewer than 250,000 distinct CDR3 sequences, and around 12% of these were observed just once. 1.5% to 2% of the sample is held by the ten biggest clonotypes. The source material was PBMCs. These receptors were obtained from a human donor in good health (CMV status not recorded). Some clones in this sample may be carry-over from other donors' samples.

This clonotype was seen many times. The CDR3 nucleotides are TGTGCCAGCAGTTACCCCCACAGGGGAAGGGACACTGAAGCTTTCTTT. As protein: CASSYPHRGRDTEAFF. The genes are TRBV6-2 or TRBV6-3 and TRBJ1-1, with 7 nucleotides matching TRBD1. CDR1 and CDR2 (germline): MNHEY, SVGEGT. The CDR3 runs 16 residues. J gave up 3 bases and V 2 bases, and 9 bases lay outside the gene matches.

Ten or more counts support this clonotype. The chain is built from TRBV7-2 and TRBJ1-1, with D tentatively TRBD1 (5 bases). With 7 bases removed from V and 4 bases from J, the gap between germline ends came to 10 bases. The V gene's germline CDR1 is SGHTA and CDR2 FQGNSA. The CDR3 extends over 12 amino acids. The CDR3 DNA sequence: TGTGCCAGCACCCTGGGGGGCACTGAAGCTTTCTTT. Protein product: CASTLGGTEAFF.

This clonotype has ten or more counts. V is TRBV7-2 and J is TRBJ2-1; a possible D gene is TRBD2 (7 bases). Trimming pared 5 bases from V and 5 bases from J, leaving 19 bases between. The CDR3 consists of 16 residues. Germline V gene data show CDR1 as SGHTA and CDR2 as FQGNSA. Here the CDR3 reads CASSPGATGRDNEQFF. CDR3 nucleotides: TGTGCCAGCAGCCCGGGGGCTACAGGGAGGGACAATGAGCAGTTCTTC.